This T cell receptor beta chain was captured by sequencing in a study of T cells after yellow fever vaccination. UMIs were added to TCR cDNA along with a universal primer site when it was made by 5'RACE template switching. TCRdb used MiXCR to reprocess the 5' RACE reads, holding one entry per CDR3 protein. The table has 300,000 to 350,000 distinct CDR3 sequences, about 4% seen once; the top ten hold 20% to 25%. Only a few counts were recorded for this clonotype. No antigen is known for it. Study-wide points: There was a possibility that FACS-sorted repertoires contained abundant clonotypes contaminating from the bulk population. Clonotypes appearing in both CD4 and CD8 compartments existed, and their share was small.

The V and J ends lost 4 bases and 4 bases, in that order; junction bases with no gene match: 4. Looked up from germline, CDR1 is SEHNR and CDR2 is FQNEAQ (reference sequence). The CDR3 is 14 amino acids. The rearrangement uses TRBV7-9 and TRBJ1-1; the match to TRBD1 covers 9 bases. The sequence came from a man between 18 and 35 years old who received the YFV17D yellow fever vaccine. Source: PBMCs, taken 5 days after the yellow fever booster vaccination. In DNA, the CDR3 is TGTGCCAGCAGCTCGGGACAGGGTTTCACTGAAGCTTTCTTT. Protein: CASSSGQGFTEAFF. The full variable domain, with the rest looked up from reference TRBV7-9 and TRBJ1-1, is DTGVSQNPRHKITKRGQNVTFRCDPISEHNRLYWYRQTLGQGPEFLTYFQNEAQLEKSRLLSDRFSAERPKGSFSTLEIQRTEQGDSAMYLCASSSGQGFTEAFFGQGTRLTVV.